The text below deals with one T cell receptor (beta chain). No antigen is known for it. Primers included in the PCR were 60 Vbeta and 13 Jbeta primers. The table came from immunoSEQ multiplex PCR; TCRdb's copy has only in-frame clones and leaves some out. The sample comprises 130,000 to 150,000 clones, around 80% of which are singletons, and just under 3% rests with the top ten. Donors in the study were healthy people who gave bone marrow. The sample originates from a study of cytomegalovirus exposure and HLA in healthy donors. Findings and caveats of the study: TRBV6-2, TRBV6-3 and some other V segments were unresolvable in 87-base-pair reads.

The CDR3 extends over 14 amino acids. V lost 0 bases, J lost 1 base, and 7 bases lay in between. Germline V gives CDR1 SGHNT, CDR2 YYREEE (reference sequence). The V and J genes are TRBV5-4 and TRBJ2-5, with D hard to call. The sample consisted of PBMCs. The clonotype comes from a female donor in good health and CMV-seronegative. The CDR3 DNA reads TGTGCCAGCAGCTTGGGAGTCATCCAAGAGACCCAGTACTTC. Amino acid sequence: CASSLGVIQETQYF. The full variable domain, completed using reference TRBV5-4 and TRBJ2-5, is ETGVTQSPTHLIKTRGQQVTLRCSSQSGHNTVSWYQQALGQGPQFIFQYYREEENGRGNFPPRFSGLQFPNYSSELNVNALELDDSALYLCASSLGVIQETQYFGPGTRLLVL.